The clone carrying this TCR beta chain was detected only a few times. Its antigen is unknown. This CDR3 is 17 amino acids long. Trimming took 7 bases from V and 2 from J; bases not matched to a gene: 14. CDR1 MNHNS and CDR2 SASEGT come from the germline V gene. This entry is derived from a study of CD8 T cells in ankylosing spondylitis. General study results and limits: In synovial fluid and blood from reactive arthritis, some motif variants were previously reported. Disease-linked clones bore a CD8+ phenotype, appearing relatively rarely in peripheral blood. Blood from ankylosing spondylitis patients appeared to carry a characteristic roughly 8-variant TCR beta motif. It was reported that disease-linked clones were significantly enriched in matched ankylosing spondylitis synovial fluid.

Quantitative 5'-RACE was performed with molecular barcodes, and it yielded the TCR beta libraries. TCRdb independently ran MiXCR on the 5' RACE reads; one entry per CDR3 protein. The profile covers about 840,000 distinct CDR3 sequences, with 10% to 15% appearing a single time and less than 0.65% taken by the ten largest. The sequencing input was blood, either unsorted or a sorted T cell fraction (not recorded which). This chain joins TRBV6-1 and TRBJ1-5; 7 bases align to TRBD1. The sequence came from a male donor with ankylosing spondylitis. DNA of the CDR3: TGTGCCAGCACCGAGGGGGCTAAAATTAGTGGCAATCAGCCCCAGCATTTT. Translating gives CASTEGAKISGNQPQHF.